These T cell receptor beta chains were read from a single sample in a study of blood T cell repertoires in COVID-19. Libraries were prepared by immunoSEQ multiplex PCR; TCRdb keeps only in-frame clonotypes and omits some of them. The data contain roughly 200,000 clones, roughly 88% of them singletons. The material sequenced was PBMCs or T cells enriched from blood (not recorded which). The receptors shown here come from a man aged 40-50 years with acute COVID-19. The CDR3 runs from the conserved cysteine through the conserved F or W. The D gene is left open where the match is weak. A row's size may be missing; if present it is once, few, many or a size class.

clone_size j_call cdr3_length v_call d_call cdr3_aa cdr3_nt
few TRBJ2-7 12 TRBV24-1 - CATSYNGYEQYF TGTGCCACCAGTTATAACGGCTACGAGCAGTACTTC
- TRBJ1-2 11 TRBV20-1 - CSAIRGNGYTF TGCAGTGCTATTCGGGGGAATGGCTACACCTTC
- TRBJ2-2 16 TRBV4-1 - CASSLRASPNTGELFF TGCGCCAGCAGCCTGCGCGCTAGCCCGAACACCGGGGAGCTGTTTTTT
- TRBJ1-2 12 TRBV21-1 - CASSNKTNGYTF TGTGCCAGCAGCAACAAGACAAATGGCTACACCTTC
- TRBJ2-5 13 TRBV2 - CASNEQGAETQYF TGTGCCAGCAATGAACAGGGTGCTGAGACCCAGTACTTC
- TRBJ2-2 14 TRBV6-5 TRBD2 CASSYRRGSGELFF TGTGCCAGCAGTTATCGGCGGGGGTCCGGGGAGCTGTTTTTT
- TRBJ1-1 17 TRBV27 TRBD1 CASSDDRGRFSATEAFF TGTGCCAGCAGTGATGACAGGGGGCGATTTAGTGCAACTGAAGCTTTCTTT
- TRBJ2-5 15 TRBV28 TRBD1 CASSLGGQGGETQYF TGTGCCAGCAGTTTAGGGGGACAGGGCGGGGAGACCCAGTACTTC
- TRBJ1-4 14 TRBV5-4 TRBD1 CASSPGTGDEKLFF TGTGCCAGCAGCCCTGGGACAGGAGATGAAAAACTGTTTTTT
- TRBJ2-1 13 TRBV2 TRBD2 CASSPTLAGALFF TGTGCCAGCAGTCCTACCCTAGCGGGAGCCCTGTTCTTC
- TRBJ1-2 14 TRBV10-2 TRBD1 CASRAPGQVDGYTF TGCGCCAGCAGAGCCCCGGGACAGGTGGACGGCTACACCTTC
- TRBJ2-7 15 TRBV5-4 TRBD2 CASSYSSGRAYEQYF TGTGCCAGCAGCTATTCTAGCGGGAGGGCCTACGAGCAGTACTTC
- TRBJ2-5 11 TRBV29-1 - CSVAGGTGSYF -
- TRBJ2-2 16 TRBV19 - CASSTREGFGTGELFF TGTGCCAGTAGTACGCGCGAGGGTTTTGGGACCGGGGAGCTGTTTTTT
- TRBJ2-6 14 TRBV9 - CASRTYSGANVLTF TGTGCCAGCAGGACTTACTCTGGGGCCAACGTCCTGACTTTC
- TRBJ2-2 16 TRBV28 TRBD1 CASTTRDREGGGELFF TGTGCCAGCACCACCCGGGACAGGGAAGGGGGCGGGGAGCTGTTTTTT
- TRBJ2-2 15 TRBV7-2 TRBD2 CASSIGLAGSGELFF TGTGCCAGCAGCATTGGACTAGCGGGCTCCGGGGAGCTGTTTTTT
- TRBJ2-7 14 TRBV5-4 TRBD1 CASSSGQGADEQYF TGTGCCAGCAGTTCCGGACAGGGGGCAGACGAGCAGTACTTC
- TRBJ2-2 14 TRBV5-1 - CASSLAGDTGELFF TGCGCCAGCAGCTTGGCGGGGGACACCGGGGAGCTGTTTTTT
few TRBJ2-2 15 TRBV3-1/TRBV3-2 - CASSQNLRITGELFF TGTGCCAGCAGCCAAAACCTCAGGATCACCGGGGAGCTGTTTTTT
medium-sized TRBJ2-1 15 TRBV10-1 TRBD2 CASSDKGLPFDEQFF TGCGCCAGCAGTGACAAGGGACTACCATTTGATGAGCAGTTCTTC
- TRBJ2-1 16 TRBV9 TRBD2 CASSAPLAGTYNEQFF TGTGCCAGCAGCGCCCCACTAGCGGGAACCTACAATGAGCAGTTCTTC
- TRBJ2-2 14 TRBV9 - CASSGISGTGELFF TGTGCCAGCAGCGGCATTAGCGGCACCGGGGAGCTGTTTTTT